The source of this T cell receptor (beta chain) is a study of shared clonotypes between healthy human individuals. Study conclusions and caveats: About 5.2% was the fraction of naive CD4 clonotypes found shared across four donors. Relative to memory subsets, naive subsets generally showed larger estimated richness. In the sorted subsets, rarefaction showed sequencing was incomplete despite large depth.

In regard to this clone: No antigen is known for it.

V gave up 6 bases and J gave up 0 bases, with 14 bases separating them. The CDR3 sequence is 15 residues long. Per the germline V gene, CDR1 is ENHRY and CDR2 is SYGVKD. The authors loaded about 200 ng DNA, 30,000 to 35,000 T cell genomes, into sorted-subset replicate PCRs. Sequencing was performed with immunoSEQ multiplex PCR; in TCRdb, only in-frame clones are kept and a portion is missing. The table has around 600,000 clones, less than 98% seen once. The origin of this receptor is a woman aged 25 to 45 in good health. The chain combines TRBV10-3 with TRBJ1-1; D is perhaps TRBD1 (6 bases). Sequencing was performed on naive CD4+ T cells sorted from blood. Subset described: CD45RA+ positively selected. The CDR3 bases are TGTGCCATCAGCAAGGCTACAGGGTTGAACACTGAAGCTTTCTTT. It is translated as CAISKATGLNTEAFF.